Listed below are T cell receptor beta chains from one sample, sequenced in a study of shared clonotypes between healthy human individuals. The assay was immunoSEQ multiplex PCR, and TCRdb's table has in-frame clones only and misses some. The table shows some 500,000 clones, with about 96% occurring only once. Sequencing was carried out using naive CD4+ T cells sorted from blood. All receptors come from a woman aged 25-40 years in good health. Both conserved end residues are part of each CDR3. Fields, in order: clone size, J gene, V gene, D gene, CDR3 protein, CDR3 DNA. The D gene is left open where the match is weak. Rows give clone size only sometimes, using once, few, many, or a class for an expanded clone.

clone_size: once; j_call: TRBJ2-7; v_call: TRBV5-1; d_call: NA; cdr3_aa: CASSLLPGASYEQYF; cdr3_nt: TGCGCCAGCAGCTTGCTTCCCGGGGCGTCCTACGAGCAGTACTTC
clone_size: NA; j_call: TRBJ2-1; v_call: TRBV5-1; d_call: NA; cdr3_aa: CASSPSLGPNEQFF; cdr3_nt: TGCGCCAGCAGCCCATCCCTCGGGCCCAATGAGCAGTTCTTC
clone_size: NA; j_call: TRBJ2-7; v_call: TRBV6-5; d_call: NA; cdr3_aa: CASSYSTGTLEYEQYF; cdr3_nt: TGTGCCAGCAGTTACTCAACAGGCACGCTAGAGTACGAGCAGTACTTC
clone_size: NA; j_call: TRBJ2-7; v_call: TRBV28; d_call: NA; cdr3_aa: CASKGSSYEQYF; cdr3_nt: TGTGCCAGCAAGGGAAGCTCCTACGAGCAGTACTTC
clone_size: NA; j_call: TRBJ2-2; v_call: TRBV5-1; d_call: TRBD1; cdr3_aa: CASSLGQGSGGELFF; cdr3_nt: TGCGCCAGCAGCTTGGGACAGGGCTCCGGCGGGGAGCTGTTTTTT
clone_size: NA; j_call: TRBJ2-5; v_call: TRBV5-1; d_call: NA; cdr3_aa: CASSFRGEQETQYF; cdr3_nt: TGCGCCAGCAGCTTTCGCGGGGAACAAGAGACCCAGTACTTC
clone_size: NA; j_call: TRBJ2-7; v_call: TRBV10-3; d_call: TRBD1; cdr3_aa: CATSLGQDDEQYF; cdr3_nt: TGTGCCACCAGTCTCGGACAGGACGACGAGCAGTACTTC
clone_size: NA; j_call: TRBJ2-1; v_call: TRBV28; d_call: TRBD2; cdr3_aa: CASSRRLAGYNEQFF; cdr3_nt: TGTGCCAGCAGCCGTAGACTAGCGGGGTACAATGAGCAGTTCTTC
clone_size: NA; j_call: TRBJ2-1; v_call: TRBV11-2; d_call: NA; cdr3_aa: CASTPAGYNEQFF; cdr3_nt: TGTGCCAGCACCCCAGCCGGGTACAATGAGCAGTTCTTC
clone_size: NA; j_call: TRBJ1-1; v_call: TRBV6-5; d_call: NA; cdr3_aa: CASKLGGHTEAFF; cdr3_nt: TGTGCCAGCAAGCTTGGGGGACACACTGAAGCTTTCTTT
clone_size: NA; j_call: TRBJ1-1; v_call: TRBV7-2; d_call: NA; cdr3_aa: CASSTMGGLPEAFF; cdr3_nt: TGTGCCAGCAGCACAATGGGAGGGCTCCCTGAAGCTTTCTTT
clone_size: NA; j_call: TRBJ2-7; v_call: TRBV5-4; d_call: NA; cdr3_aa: CASSLETRYGEQYF; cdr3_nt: TGTGCCAGCAGCCTCGAAACTCGGTACGGCGAGCAGTACTTC
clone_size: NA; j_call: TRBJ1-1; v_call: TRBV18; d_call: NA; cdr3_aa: CASSRVNTEAFF; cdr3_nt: TGTGCCAGCTCACGGGTGAACACTGAAGCTTTCTTT
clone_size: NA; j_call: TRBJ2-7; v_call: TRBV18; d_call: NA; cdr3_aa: CASSPPGHGRYEQYF; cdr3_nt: TGTGCCAGCTCACCACCGGGACACGGGCGCTACGAGCAGTACTTC
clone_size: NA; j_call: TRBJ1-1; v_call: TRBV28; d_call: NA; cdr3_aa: CASRTNRDTEAFF; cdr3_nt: TGTGCCTCGAGGACTAATCGGGACACTGAAGCTTTCTTT
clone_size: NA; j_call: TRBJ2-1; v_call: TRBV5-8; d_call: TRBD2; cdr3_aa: CASSLSSGSNLEFF; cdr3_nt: TGTGCCAGCAGCTTGAGTAGCGGGAGTAATCTGGAGTTCTTC
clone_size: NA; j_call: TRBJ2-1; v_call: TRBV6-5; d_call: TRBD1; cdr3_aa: CASSPDRGTYNEQFF; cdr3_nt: TGTGCCAGCAGTCCCGACAGGGGTACTTACAATGAGCAGTTCTTC
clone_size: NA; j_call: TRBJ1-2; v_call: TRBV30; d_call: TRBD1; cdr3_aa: CAWSVGWPGQVYGYTF; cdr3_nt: TGTGCCTGGAGTGTAGGGTGGCCGGGACAGGTCTATGGCTACACCTTC
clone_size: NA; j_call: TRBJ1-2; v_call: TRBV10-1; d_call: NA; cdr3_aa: CAIPTDYGYTF; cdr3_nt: TGCGCCATCCCGACAGACTATGGCTACACCTTC
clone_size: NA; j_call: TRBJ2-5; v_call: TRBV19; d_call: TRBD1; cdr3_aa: CASSSYGTEQETQYF; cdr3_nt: TGTGCCAGTAGTTCCTACGGGACAGAACAAGAGACCCAGTACTTC
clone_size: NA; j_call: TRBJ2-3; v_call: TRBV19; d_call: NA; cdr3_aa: CASSINGGPTDTQYF; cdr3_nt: TGTGCCAGTAGTATCAACGGGGGTCCCACAGATACGCAGTATTTT
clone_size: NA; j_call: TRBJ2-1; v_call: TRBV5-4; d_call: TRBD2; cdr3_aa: CASSLEGLGSYNEQFF; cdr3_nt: TGTGCCAGCAGCTTGGAGGGACTAGGGTCCTACAATGAGCAGTTCTTC
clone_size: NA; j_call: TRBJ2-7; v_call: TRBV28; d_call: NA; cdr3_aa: CASSSGSSSYEQYF; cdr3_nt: TGTGCCAGCAGTTCGGGTTCTAGCTCCTACGAGCAGTACTTC
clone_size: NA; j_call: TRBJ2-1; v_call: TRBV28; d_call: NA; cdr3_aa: CATSPGVSSYNEQFF; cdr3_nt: TGTGCCACCTCCCCTGGGGTCAGTTCCTACAATGAGCAGTTCTTC
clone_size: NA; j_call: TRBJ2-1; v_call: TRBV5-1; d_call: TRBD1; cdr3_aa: CASNTGTGFFNEQFF; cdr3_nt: TGCGCCAGTAATACCGGGACAGGGTTTTTTAATGAGCAGTTCTTC
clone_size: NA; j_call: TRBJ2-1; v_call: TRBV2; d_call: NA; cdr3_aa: CASSAVANEQFF; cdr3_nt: TGTGCCAGCAGCGCAGTGGCAAATGAGCAGTTCTTC
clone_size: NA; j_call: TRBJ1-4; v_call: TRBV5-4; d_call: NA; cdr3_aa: CASSLRVAGSSEKLFF; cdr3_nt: TGTGCCAGCAGCTTGCGAGTTGCAGGGTCAAGTGAAAAACTGTTTTTT
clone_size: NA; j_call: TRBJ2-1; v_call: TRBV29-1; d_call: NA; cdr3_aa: CSGKSRDGTYNEQFF; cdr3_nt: TGCAGCGGTAAATCCCGGGACGGAACCTACAATGAGCAGTTCTTC
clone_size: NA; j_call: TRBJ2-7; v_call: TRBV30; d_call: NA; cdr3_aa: CAWSRGPSGYEQYF; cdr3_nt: TGTGCCTGGAGTCGGGGCCCATCAGGTTACGAGCAGTACTTC
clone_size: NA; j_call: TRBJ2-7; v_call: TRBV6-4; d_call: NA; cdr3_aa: CASPGSYEQYF; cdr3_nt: TGTGCCAGTCCAGGGTCCTACGAGCAGTACTTC
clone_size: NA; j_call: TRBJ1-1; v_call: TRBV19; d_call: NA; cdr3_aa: CASTMWGRTVNTEAFF; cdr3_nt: TGTGCCAGTACCATGTGGGGCCGGACCGTAAACACTGAAGCTTTCTTT
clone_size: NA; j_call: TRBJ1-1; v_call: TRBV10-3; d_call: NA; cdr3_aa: CAISGRIKNTEAFF; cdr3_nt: TGTGCCATCAGTGGACGGATAAAGAACACTGAAGCTTTCTTT
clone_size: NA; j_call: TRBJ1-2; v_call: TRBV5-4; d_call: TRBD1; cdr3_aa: CASSLAGTANYGYTF; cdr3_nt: TGTGCCAGCAGCCTGGCCGGGACAGCTAACTATGGCTACACCTTC
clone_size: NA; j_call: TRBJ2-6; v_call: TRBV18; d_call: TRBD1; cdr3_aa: CASSPRQGASGANVLTF; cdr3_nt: TGTGCCAGCTCACCGCGACAGGGGGCCTCTGGGGCCAACGTCCTGACTTTC
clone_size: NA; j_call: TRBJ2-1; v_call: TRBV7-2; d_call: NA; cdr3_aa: CASSLVAYNEQFF; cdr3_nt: TGTGCCAGCAGCTTAGTGGCGTACAATGAGCAGTTCTTC
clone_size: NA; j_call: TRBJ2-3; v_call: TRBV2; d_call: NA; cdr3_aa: CASSGVPFPDTQYF; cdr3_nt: TGTGCCAGCAGCGGGGTCCCCTTCCCAGATACGCAGTATTTT
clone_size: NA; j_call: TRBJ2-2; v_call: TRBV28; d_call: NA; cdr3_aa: CASKEELTSTGELFF; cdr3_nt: TGTGCCAGCAAGGAAGAGTTGACGAGTACCGGGGAGCTGTTTTTT
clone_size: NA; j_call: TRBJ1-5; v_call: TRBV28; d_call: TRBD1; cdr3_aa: CASSPPQGQGALGQPQHF; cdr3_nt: TGTGCCAGCAGTCCTCCACAGGGACAGGGGGCCTTGGGGCAGCCCCAGCATTTT
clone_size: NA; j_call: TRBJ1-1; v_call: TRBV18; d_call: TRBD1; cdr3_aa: CASSRDSLNTEAFF; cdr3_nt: TGTGCCAGCTCACGGGACAGCTTGAACACTGAAGCTTTCTTT
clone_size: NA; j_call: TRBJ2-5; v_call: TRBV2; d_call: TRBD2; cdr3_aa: CASSEGSGIETQYF; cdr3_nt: TGTGCCAGCAGTGAAGGAAGCGGGATAGAGACCCAGTACTTC
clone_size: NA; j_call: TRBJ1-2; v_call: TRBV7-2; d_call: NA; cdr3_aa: CASSLRAGNVNYGYTF; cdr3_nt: TGTGCCAGCAGCTTACGGGCGGGCAATGTAAACTATGGCTACACCTTC
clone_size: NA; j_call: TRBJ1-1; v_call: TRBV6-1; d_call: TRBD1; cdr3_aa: CASRPRQGEATEAFF; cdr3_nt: TGTGCCAGCAGACCCAGACAGGGGGAGGCCACTGAAGCTTTCTTT
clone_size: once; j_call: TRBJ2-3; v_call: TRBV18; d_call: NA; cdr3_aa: CASSPLDAASTDTQYF; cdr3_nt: TGTGCCAGCTCACCCCTGGATGCCGCGAGCACAGATACGCAGTATTTT
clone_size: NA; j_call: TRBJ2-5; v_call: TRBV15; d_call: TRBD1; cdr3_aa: CATSSYAGGETQYF; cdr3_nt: TGTGCCACCAGCAGCTACGCAGGGGGCGAGACCCAGTACTTC
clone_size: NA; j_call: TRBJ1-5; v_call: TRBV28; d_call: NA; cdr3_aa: CASSFNGQPQHF; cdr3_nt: TGTGCCAGCAGTTTTAATGGACAGCCCCAGCATTTT